One and the same sample provided the 20 T cell receptor beta chains below, sequenced in a study of identical twins' blood T cells. One entry per CDR3 protein, called by TCRdb with MiXCR from the 5' RACE reads. Altogether a few hundred thousand distinct CDR3 sequences are present, roughly 27% being singletons, with the ten largest covering about 6%. Sequenced input: PBMCs. These receptors originate from a woman aged 18-49 years in good health.

The chain couples TRBV4-3 to TRBJ2-7, with D uncertain. CDR3 length: 13 amino acids. Germline CDR1 and CDR2: LGHNA and YSLEER. V was cut by 2 bases and J by 3 bases, with 8 bases left in between. The CDR3 DNA is TGCGCCAGCAGCCAAAAGATCGGCTACGAGCAGTACTTC. Protein sequence: CASSQKIGYEQYF.

Worth noting for this clonotype: The junction does not match germline at one end; this may be a read error. The chain uses TRBV19 and TRBJ1-3, with D possibly matching TRBD1 (6 bases). This CDR3 contains 15 residues. The V gene's germline CDR1 is LNHDA and CDR2 SQIVND (reference sequence). CDR3 sequence reads: CASSPRGTTGNTTYF. In nucleotides, the CDR3 is TGTGCCAGTAGTCCAAGGGGGACAACTGGAAACACCACATATTTT.

The chain couples TRBV11-2 to TRBJ2-7, with 7 bases that match TRBD1. The V gene end was trimmed by 3 bases and the J gene end by 1 base; junction bases not matched to a gene: 6. CDR1 and CDR2 from the germline V gene are SGHAT and FQNNGV. The CDR3 is made up of 15 amino acids. CDR3 sequence (DNA): TGTGCCAGCAGCTTGGGGACAGCCATATCCTACGAGCAGTACTTC. It codes for CASSLGTAISYEQYF.

At least ten counts were recorded for this clonotype. The chain links TRBV29-1 to TRBJ1-3, with unresolved D. The CDR3 has 12 amino acids. The V gene lost 4 bases and the J gene lost 6 bases, with 10 bases spanning the gap. CDR1 and CDR2 from the germline V gene are SQVTM and ANQGSEA. CDR3 coding DNA: TGCAGCGTTGTAGGATCGGAAAACACCATATATTTT. Its protein is CSVVGSENTIYF.

For this clonotype: A much larger clone sits a single nucleotide away, making a read error possible. The chain employs TRBV7-6 and TRBJ1-1, with D possibly matching TRBD1 (5 bases). Germline V lookup: CDR1 SGHVS, CDR2 FNYEAQ. This CDR3 has 13 residues. The CDR3 region is CAIGRGANTEVFF. The CDR3, as DNA: TGTGCCATCGGACGTGGGGCGAACACTGAAGTTTTCTTT.

This chain links TRBV6-2 or TRBV6-3 with TRBJ1-1; possibly TRBD1 for D (6 bases). The CDR3 runs 11 residues. V was pared by 7 bases and J by 6 bases, with 9 bases between. CDR1 and CDR2 from the germline V gene are MNHEY and SVGEGT. The CDR3 sequence: CASTRGPEAFF. The CDR3 nucleotides are TGTGCCAGCACCAGGGGCCCTGAAGCTTTCTTT.

The chain carries TRBV12-3 or TRBV12-4 and TRBJ2-7; 13 bases line up with TRBD2. With 4 bases clipped from V and 0 bases from J, the junction kept 12 bases outside the gene matches. CDR3 length: 19 residues. The CDR3: CASSSRGLAGVTSSYEQYF. Written as DNA, the CDR3 is TGTGCCAGCAGTTCCCGAGGACTAGCGGGAGTTACCAGCTCCTACGAGCAGTACTTC.

This clonotype appeared a few times. The V and J genes are TRBV5-1 and TRBJ2-1, with 9 bases identical to TRBD1. The CDR3 spans 15 residues. The junction had 4 bases not matched to a gene; V was cut back by 4 bases and J by 2 bases. Germline V gene lookup returns CDR1 SGHRS and CDR2 YFSETQ. The CDR3 nucleotides are TGCGCCAGCAGCCGCGGGACAGGGACCTACAATGAGCAGTTCTTC. This sequence encodes CASSRGTGTYNEQFF.

This clonotype has only a few counts. The chain carries TRBV11-2 and TRBJ1-2; 7 bases match TRBD1. Germline V gene lookup returns CDR1 SGHAT and CDR2 FQNNGV. The CDR3 contains 15 residues. Trimming removed 1 base from V and 5 bases from J; junction bases left unmatched: 7. Written as DNA, the CDR3 is TGTGCCAGCAGCTTAGGGGGACAGTCACTGTATGGCTACACCTTC. Its protein product is CASSLGGQSLYGYTF.

This clonotype was recorded many times. The chain links TRBV14 to TRBJ2-3; tentative D call: TRBD2 (6 bases). This CDR3 comprises 13 residues. CDR1 and CDR2 from the germline V gene are SGHDN and FVKESK. Trimming left V 8 bases short and J 2 bases short, with 11 bases between. CDR3 in amino acids: CASGDSYTDTQYF. CDR3 DNA: TGTGCCAGCGGGGACTCGTACACAGATACGCAGTATTTT.

Comment on this clonotype: The conserved phenylalanine or tryptophan normally closing the CDR3 is absent here, so this likely arose from a read error. This chain links TRBV4-3 with TRBJ1-2; D unresolved. The CDR3 has 14 amino acids. Germline values: CDR1 LGHNA, CDR2 YSLEER. Trimming removed 6 bases from V and 0 bases from J, with 11 bases in between. The CDR3: CASSQLVANYGYTS. CDR3 DNA: TGCGCCAGCAGTCAGTTAGTAGCTAACTATGGCTACACCTCC.

This chain uses TRBV6-1 with TRBJ2-7; D uncertain. CDR3 size: 13 residues. Between the trimmed V and J ends, which lost 1 base and 6 bases, there was a span of 10 bases. CDR1 is MNHNS, CDR2 SASEGT, per germline. CDR3 sequence reads: CASSEGQWGEQYF. The CDR3 DNA reads as TGTGCCAGCAGTGAAGGGCAATGGGGCGAGCAGTACTTC.

This rearrangement joins TRBV20-1 to TRBJ1-1; D gene ambiguous. Trimming left V 5 bases short and J 7 bases short, with 11 bases between. This CDR3 has 11 amino acids. The V gene's germline CDR1 is DFQATT and CDR2 SNEGSKA (reference sequence). The CDR3 is CSAGFDGEAFF. As DNA, the CDR3 is TGCAGTGCTGGGTTTGATGGTGAAGCTTTCTTT.

The V and J genes are TRBV20-1 and TRBJ2-5; 7 positions agree with TRBD1. The V gene end was trimmed by 4 bases and the J gene end by 5 bases; junction bases not matched to a gene: 13. Per the germline V gene, CDR1 is DFQATT and CDR2 is SNEGSKA (reference sequence). The CDR3 extends over 15 amino acids. DNA for the CDR3: TGCAGTGCTACCTCCGGGACAGAGGATTATGAGACCCAGTACTTC. This encodes CSATSGTEDYETQYF.

This clonotype was recorded only once. This chain links TRBV5-1 with TRBJ1-2, with D possibly being TRBD1 (5 bases). V lost 5 bases to trimming and J lost 4 bases, with 21 bases between them. Per germline, CDR1 SGHRS and CDR2 YFSETQ. This CDR3 is built from 16 residues. The chain's CDR3 is CASRPGSRQPSYGYTF. CDR3 in DNA: TGCGCCAGCAGACCTGGAAGTCGACAGCCGAGCTATGGCTACACCTTC.

This clonotype came up a few times. J is TRBJ1-2 and V is TRBV2, with D perhaps TRBD1 (5 bases). Trimming removed 4 bases at V and 9 bases at J, with 12 bases between. CDR3 length: 12 residues. The germline V gene has CDR1 SNHLY and CDR2 FYNNEI. DNA of the CDR3: TGTGCCAGCAGTGGTCGGGGGATGAGCTACACCTTC. Translation gives CASSGRGMSYTF.

Turning to this clonotype: One end of the junction fails to match germline, which may point to a read error. The chain joins TRBV6-6 to TRBJ1-5; maybe TRBD1 (6 bases). The CDR3 totals 16 residues. Germline V lookup: CDR1 MNHNY, CDR2 SVGAGI (reference sequence). The CDR3 sequence is CATRDNSLHSNQPRHF. Written as DNA, the CDR3 is TGTGCCACCAGGGACAACTCGCTCCATAGCAATCAGCCCCGGCATTTT.

A few counts support this clonotype. The rearrangement uses TRBV19 and TRBJ2-7, with D uncertain. The V and J ends lost 2 bases and 0 bases respectively, with 20 bases between them. CDR1 and CDR2 from the germline V gene are LNHDA and SQIVND (reference sequence). The CDR3 has 18 amino acids. The CDR3 DNA sequence: TGTGCCAGTAGTATATCCGTCATCGGCCCCCCTAGCTCCTACGAGCAGTACTTC. This sequence encodes CASSISVIGPPSSYEQYF.

This clonotype was picked up a small number of times. V gene TRBV5-1 combines with J gene TRBJ1-1; 7 bases fit TRBD1. Germline V gene sequence: CDR1 SGHRS, CDR2 YFSETQ. Losses at the gene ends were 6 bases for V and 3 bases for J; bases not matched to a gene: 11. The CDR3 extends over 15 amino acids. CDR3 loop: CASKEVPGTDTEAFF. In DNA, the CDR3 is TGCGCCAGCAAGGAGGTCCCCGGGACAGACACTGAAGCTTTCTTT.

J is TRBJ1-6 and V is TRBV6-1, with TRBD1 matching over 9 bases. CDR3 length equals 19 residues. Germline V gives CDR1 MNHNS, CDR2 SASEGT. Unmatched junction bases numbered 11, after V lost 5 bases and J lost 0 bases. The CDR3 DNA follows: TGTGCCAGCAGTTTCCGACAGGGGGGTCCCGGCTCCTATAATTCACCCCTCCACTTT. Protein sequence: CASSFRQGGPGSYNSPLHF.